These T cell receptor beta chains were read from a single sample in a study of cytomegalovirus exposure and HLA in healthy donors. Using immunoSEQ multiplex PCR, the repertoire was profiled, and TCRdb retains in-frame clones only, with some absent. The table records under 150,000 clones, roughly 82% of them present only once. Source material: PBMCs. Receptors were obtained from a man aged 45-65 years in good health and CMV-seronegative. Both conserved end residues are part of each CDR3. Each record gives: CDR3 protein, CDR3 DNA, V gene, D gene, clone size, J gene. A D gene is named only where the DNA matches it firmly. Size values are once, few and many counts, or a class for expanded clones, and some rows have none.

CDR3: CASSSPGRLYGYTF; DNA: TGTGCCAGCAGTTCCCCGGGAAGGCTCTATGGCTACACCTTC; V: TRBV6-5; D: .; size: .; J: TRBJ1-2
CDR3: CASSLGDRGSPEAFF; DNA: TGTGCCAGCAGCTTAGGGGACAGGGGTTCCCCTGAAGCTTTCTTT; V: TRBV5-6; D: TRBD1; size: .; J: TRBJ1-1
CDR3: CASSLWLAHEQFF; DNA: TGTGCCAGCAGCTTGTGGCTAGCCCATGAGCAGTTCTTC; V: TRBV5-4; D: .; size: .; J: TRBJ2-1
CDR3: CASSPRGLAGSTDTQYF; DNA: TGTGCCAGCAGCCCCCGCGGTCTAGCGGGGAGCACAGATACGCAGTATTTT; V: TRBV7-3; D: TRBD2; size: .; J: TRBJ2-3
CDR3: CASNFGDRGGEAFF; DNA: TGTGCCAGCAATTTTGGGGACAGGGGCGGTGAAGCTTTCTTT; V: TRBV6-6; D: TRBD1; size: few; J: TRBJ1-1
CDR3: CASTAAGDTQYF; DNA: TGTGCCAGCACCGCCGCCGGCGACACTCAGTACTTC; V: TRBV6-5; D: .; size: .; J: TRBJ2-5
CDR3: CASSEALTGNHEQYF; DNA: TGTGCCAGCAGTGAAGCCTTGACAGGGAACCACGAGCAGTACTTC; V: TRBV6-1; D: TRBD1; size: .; J: TRBJ2-7
CDR3: CASSLAQAEAFF; DNA: TGTGCCAGCAGCTTGGCGCAGGCTGAAGCTTTCTTT; V: TRBV5-4; D: .; size: .; J: TRBJ1-1
CDR3: CASSLGQGVREQYF; DNA: TGTGCCAGCAGCCTGGGACAAGGAGTACGGGAGCAGTACTTC; V: TRBV9; D: .; size: .; J: TRBJ2-7
CDR3: CASSRREAGRNQPQHF; DNA: TGTGCCAGCAGTCGTCGGGAGGCAGGGCGGAATCAGCCCCAGCATTTT; V: TRBV2; D: .; size: .; J: TRBJ1-5
CDR3: CASSKDRGNTEAFF; DNA: TGCGCCAGCAGCAAGGACAGGGGGAACACTGAAGCTTTCTTT; V: TRBV5-1; D: TRBD1; size: .; J: TRBJ1-1
CDR3: CASSDSPGQPQHF; DNA: TGTGCCAGCAGTGACAGTCCAGGGCAGCCCCAGCATTTT; V: TRBV25-1; D: .; size: .; J: TRBJ1-5
CDR3: CASSLVGTSTETQYF; DNA: TGTGCCAGCAGCTTAGTTGGGACTAGTACAGAGACCCAGTACTTC; V: TRBV7-6; D: TRBD2; size: few; J: TRBJ2-5
CDR3: CASSRDPGIYGYTF; DNA: TGTGCCAGTAGTAGGGATCCGGGGATCTATGGCTACACCTTC; V: TRBV19; D: .; size: once; J: TRBJ1-2
CDR3: CASSPGTLSYEQYF; DNA: TGTGCCAGCAGCCCCGGGACACTTAGCTACGAGCAGTACTTC; V: TRBV19; D: .; size: .; J: TRBJ2-7
CDR3: CASSPEGQGTPLHF; DNA: TGTGCCAGCTCACCCGAAGGACAGGGGACACCCCTCCACTTT; V: TRBV18; D: TRBD1; size: .; J: TRBJ1-6
CDR3: CASSPRTGRNTGELFF; DNA: TGTGCCAGTAGTCCCAGGACAGGTCGTAACACCGGGGAGCTGTTTTTT; V: TRBV19; D: TRBD1; size: .; J: TRBJ2-2
CDR3: CATPSERADGYTF; DNA: TGTGCCACCCCGTCTGAGAGGGCTGATGGCTACACCTTC; V: TRBV6-1; D: .; size: .; J: TRBJ1-2
CDR3: CASKTGFNQPQHF; DNA: TGTGCCAGTAAGACAGGATTCAATCAGCCCCAGCATTTT; V: TRBV2; D: .; size: .; J: TRBJ1-5
CDR3: CASSLLGAQNYGYTF; DNA: TGTGCCAGCAGTTTATTAGGGGCGCAAAACTATGGCTACACCTTC; V: TRBV27; D: .; size: .; J: TRBJ1-2
CDR3: CASSPRSNPGNTIYF; DNA: TGTGCCAGCTCACCCCGCAGTAACCCTGGAAACACCATATATTTT; V: TRBV18; D: .; size: once; J: TRBJ1-3
CDR3: CASSLWGTDTIGELFF; DNA: TGTGCCAGCAGCTTGTGGGGGACAGATACAATCGGGGAGCTGTTTTTT; V: TRBV5-6; D: TRBD1; size: .; J: TRBJ2-2
CDR3: CASSPWTGRGTHYGYTF; DNA: TGTGCCAGCAGTCCCTGGACAGGGCGCGGGACTCACTATGGCTACACCTTC; V: TRBV14; D: TRBD1; size: .; J: TRBJ1-2
CDR3: CASSPHEGTERYTF; DNA: TGTGCCAGCAGCCCGCACGAAGGGACAGAACGATACACCTTC; V: TRBV5-4; D: TRBD1; size: .; J: TRBJ1-2
CDR3: CASSQEGVGGTDTQYF; DNA: TGCGCCAGCAGCCAAGAAGGAGTAGGGGGCACAGATACGCAGTATTTT; V: TRBV4-3; D: .; size: medium-sized; J: TRBJ2-3
CDR3: CASSVGSGEELAGGTDTQYF; DNA: TGTGCCAGCAGCGTAGGATCCGGAGAGGAACTAGCGGGGGGCACAGATACGCAGTATTTT; V: TRBV9; D: TRBD2; size: .; J: TRBJ2-3
CDR3: CASSLYRGLGDYGYTF; DNA: TGTGCCAGCAGTCTATACCGGGGTCTCGGAGACTATGGCTACACCTTC; V: TRBV2; D: .; size: once; J: TRBJ1-2
CDR3: CASSLYWGSDAETQYF; DNA: TGTGCTAGCAGCTTATACTGGGGCAGTGACGCAGAGACCCAGTACTTC; V: TRBV7-7; D: .; size: .; J: TRBJ2-5
CDR3: CASSQPKGTSTDTQYF; DNA: TGTGCCAGCAGCCAACCGAAGGGGACTAGCACAGATACGCAGTATTTT; V: TRBV4-2; D: .; size: .; J: TRBJ2-3
CDR3: CAWSVRGLEYNEQFF; DNA: TGTGCCTGGAGTGTACGCGGGCTTGAGTACAATGAGCAGTTCTTC; V: TRBV30; D: .; size: .; J: TRBJ2-1
CDR3: CAISEKRQVNGYTEAFF; DNA: TGTGCCATCAGTGAGAAAAGGCAGGTAAATGGGTACACTGAAGCTTTCTTT; V: TRBV10-3; D: .; size: .; J: TRBJ1-1
CDR3: CASSRVNEGYTF; DNA: TGTGCCAGCAGCCGGGTGAATGAGGGCTACACCTTC; V: TRBV5-6; D: .; size: .; J: TRBJ1-2
CDR3: CASSSGGHNQPQHF; DNA: TGTGCCAGCAGCTCCGGGGGGCACAATCAGCCCCAGCATTTT; V: TRBV7-2; D: .; size: .; J: TRBJ1-5
CDR3: CASSPGQGAETQYF; DNA: TGTGCCAGCTCTCCGGGACAGGGGGCGGAGACCCAGTACTTC; V: TRBV18; D: TRBD1; size: .; J: TRBJ2-5
CDR3: CASSQGYSMNTEAFF; DNA: TGCGCCAGCAGCCAAGGCTACAGCATGAACACTGAAGCTTTCTTT; V: TRBV4-3; D: .; size: few; J: TRBJ1-1
CDR3: CASSLGGGGGYTGELFF; DNA: TGTGCCAGCAGCCTCGGGGGCGGGGGAGGTTACACCGGGGAGCTGTTTTTT; V: TRBV7-2; D: .; size: once; J: TRBJ2-2
CDR3: CASSQEAGIGGYTF; DNA: TGTGCCAGCAGCCAAGAAGCCGGGATTGGCGGCTACACCTTC; V: TRBV4-2; D: .; size: .; J: TRBJ1-2
CDR3: CASSTGTSGGDTQYF; DNA: TGTGCCAGCAGTACAGGGACTAGCGGAGGAGATACGCAGTATTTT; V: TRBV27; D: TRBD2; size: .; J: TRBJ2-3
CDR3: CASSGRGGGYTF; DNA: TGTGCCAGCAGTGGGCGGGGAGGTGGCTACACCTTC; V: TRBV2; D: .; size: .; J: TRBJ1-2
CDR3: CASSLSPAGTYEQYF; DNA: TGTGCCAGCAGCCTTTCTCCAGCAGGCACCTACGAGCAGTACTTC; V: TRBV9; D: .; size: .; J: TRBJ2-7
CDR3: CASSAGTGYEAFF; DNA: TGTGCCAGCAGCGCAGGGACAGGGTATGAAGCTTTCTTT; V: TRBV9; D: TRBD1; size: .; J: TRBJ1-1
CDR3: CASSYSGQGAHEQYF; DNA: TGTGCCAGCAGTTACTCGGGACAGGGGGCCCACGAGCAGTACTTC; V: TRBV6-5; D: TRBD1; size: once; J: TRBJ2-7
CDR3: CASTRDSPTGELFF; DNA: TGTGCCAGCACCCGGGACAGTCCCACCGGGGAGCTGTTTTTT; V: TRBV2; D: TRBD1; size: .; J: TRBJ2-2
CDR3: CAISESRGGADTQYF; DNA: TGTGCCATCAGTGAGTCGCGGGGGGGGGCAGATACGCAGTATTTT; V: TRBV10-3; D: TRBD2; size: few; J: TRBJ2-3
CDR3: CASSAGIRQPQHF; DNA: TGTGCCAGCAGCGCGGGGATCCGTCAGCCCCAGCATTTT; V: TRBV9; D: .; size: .; J: TRBJ1-5
CDR3: CASSLEASGTYEQYF; DNA: TGCGCCAGCAGCTTGGAAGCTAGCGGGACCTACGAGCAGTACTTC; V: TRBV5-1; D: TRBD2; size: .; J: TRBJ2-7
CDR3: CASSQAPPENSPLHF; DNA: TGCGCCAGCAGCCAAGCCCCCCCGGAGAATTCACCCCTCCACTTT; V: TRBV4-3; D: .; size: .; J: TRBJ1-6
CDR3: CASSVGPGQGSYEQYF; DNA: TGTGCCAGCAGTGTAGGGCCGGGACAGGGCTCCTACGAGCAGTACTTC; V: TRBV2; D: TRBD1; size: .; J: TRBJ2-7
CDR3: CASMDRHSQETQYF; DNA: TGTGCCAGCATGGACAGGCACTCCCAAGAGACCCAGTACTTC; V: TRBV2; D: TRBD1; size: .; J: TRBJ2-5
CDR3: CASSFSGGNTEAFF; DNA: TGTGCCAGCAGCTTTTCGGGTGGAAACACTGAAGCTTTCTTT; V: TRBV7-8; D: .; size: .; J: TRBJ1-1
CDR3: CATRSSGSTDTQYF; DNA: TGTGCCACCAGGTCGAGCGGGAGCACAGATACGCAGTATTTT; V: TRBV15; D: .; size: .; J: TRBJ2-3
CDR3: CASSSTPQGRSYNEQFF; DNA: TGCGCCAGCAGCTCTACACCACAGGGTAGATCCTACAATGAGCAGTTCTTC; V: TRBV5-1; D: .; size: .; J: TRBJ2-1
CDR3: CSVGGPRPDTQYF; DNA: TGCAGCGTTGGGGGGCCCAGGCCAGATACGCAGTATTTT; V: TRBV29-1; D: .; size: .; J: TRBJ2-3